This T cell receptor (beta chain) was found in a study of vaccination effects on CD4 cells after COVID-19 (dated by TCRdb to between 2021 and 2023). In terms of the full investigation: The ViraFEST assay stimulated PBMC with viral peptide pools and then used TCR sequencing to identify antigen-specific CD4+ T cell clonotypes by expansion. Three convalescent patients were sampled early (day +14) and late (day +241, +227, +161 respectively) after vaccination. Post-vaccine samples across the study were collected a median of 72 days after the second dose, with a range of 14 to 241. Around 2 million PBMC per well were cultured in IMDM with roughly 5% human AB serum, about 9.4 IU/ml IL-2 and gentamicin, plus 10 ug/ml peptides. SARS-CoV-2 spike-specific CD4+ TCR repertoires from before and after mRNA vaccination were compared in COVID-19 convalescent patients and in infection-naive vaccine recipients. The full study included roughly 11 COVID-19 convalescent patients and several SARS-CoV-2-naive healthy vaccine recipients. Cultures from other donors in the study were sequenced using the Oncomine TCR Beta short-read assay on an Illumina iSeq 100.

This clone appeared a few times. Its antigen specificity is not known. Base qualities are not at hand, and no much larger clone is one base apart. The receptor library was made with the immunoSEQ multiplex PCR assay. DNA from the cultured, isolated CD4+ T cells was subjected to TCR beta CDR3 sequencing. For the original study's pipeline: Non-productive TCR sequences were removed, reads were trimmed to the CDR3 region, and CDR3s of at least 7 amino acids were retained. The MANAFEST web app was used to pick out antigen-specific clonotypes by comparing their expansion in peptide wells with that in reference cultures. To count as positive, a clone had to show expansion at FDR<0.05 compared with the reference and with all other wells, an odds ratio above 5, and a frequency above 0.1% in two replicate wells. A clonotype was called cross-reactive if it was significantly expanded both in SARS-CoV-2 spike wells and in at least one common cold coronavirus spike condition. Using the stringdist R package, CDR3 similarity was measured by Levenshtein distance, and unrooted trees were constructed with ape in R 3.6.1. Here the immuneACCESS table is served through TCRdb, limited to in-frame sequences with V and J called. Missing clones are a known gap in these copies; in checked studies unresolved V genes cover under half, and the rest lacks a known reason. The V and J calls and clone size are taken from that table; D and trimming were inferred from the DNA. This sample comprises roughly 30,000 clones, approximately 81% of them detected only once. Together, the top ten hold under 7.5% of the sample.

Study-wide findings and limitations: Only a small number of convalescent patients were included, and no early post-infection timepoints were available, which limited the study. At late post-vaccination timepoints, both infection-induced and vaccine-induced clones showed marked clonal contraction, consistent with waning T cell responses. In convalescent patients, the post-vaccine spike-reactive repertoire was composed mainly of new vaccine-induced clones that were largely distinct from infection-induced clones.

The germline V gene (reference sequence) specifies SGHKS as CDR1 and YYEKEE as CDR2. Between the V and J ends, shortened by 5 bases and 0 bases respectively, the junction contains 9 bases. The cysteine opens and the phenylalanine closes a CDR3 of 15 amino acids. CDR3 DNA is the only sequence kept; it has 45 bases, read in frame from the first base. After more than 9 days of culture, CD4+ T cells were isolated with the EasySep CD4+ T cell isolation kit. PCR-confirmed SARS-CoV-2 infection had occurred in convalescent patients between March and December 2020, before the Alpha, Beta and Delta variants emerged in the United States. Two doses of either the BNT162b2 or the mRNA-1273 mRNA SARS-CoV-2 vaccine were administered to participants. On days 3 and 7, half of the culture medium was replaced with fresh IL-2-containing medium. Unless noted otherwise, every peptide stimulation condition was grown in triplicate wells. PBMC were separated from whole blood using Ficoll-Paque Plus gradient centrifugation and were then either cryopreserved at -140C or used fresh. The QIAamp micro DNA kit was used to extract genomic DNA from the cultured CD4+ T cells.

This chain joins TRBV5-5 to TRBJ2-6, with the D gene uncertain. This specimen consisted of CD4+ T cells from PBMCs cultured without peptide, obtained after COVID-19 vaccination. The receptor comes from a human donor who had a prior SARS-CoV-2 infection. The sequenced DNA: TGTGCCAGCAGGTTGATAGCCTCTGGGGCCAACGTCCTGACTTTC. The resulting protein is CASRLIASGANVLTF.